One and the same sample provided the 14 T cell receptor beta chains below, sequenced in a study of response to subunit inactivated influenza vaccine. TCRdb re-analysed the RT-PCR reads in MiXCR, keeping a single row per CDR3 protein. Of roughly 700,000 distinct CDR3 sequences listed, 14% are singletons. The specimen was PBMCs from blood, collected 14 to 15 days before vaccination. These receptors all come from a man aged 50 or older who received an inactivated influenza vaccine.

This clonotype was detected only a few times. The chain combines TRBV7-6 with TRBJ1-2, with 10 bases fitting TRBD1. The CDR3 runs 13 residues. CDR1 is SGHVS, CDR2 FNYEAQ, per germline. J gave up 7 bases and V 5 bases, and 4 bases lay outside the gene matches. The CDR3 nucleotides read TGTGCCAGCAGCGACGGACAGGGGGGTGGCTACACCTTC. Encoded protein: CASSDGQGGGYTF.

The chain is built from TRBV28 and TRBJ2-7; possibly TRBD1 for D (6 bases). V lost 10 bases, J lost 4 bases, and 14 bases lay in between. This CDR3 is built from 12 residues. CDR1 MDHEN and CDR2 SYDVKM come from the germline V gene. CDR3 sequence: CATHRVQYEQYF. The CDR3 nucleotides read TGTGCCACCCACAGGGTCCAGTACGAGCAGTACTTC.

In this sample, this clonotype turned up a few times. CDR3 region: CSARDSGRYEQYF. Written as DNA, the CDR3 is TGCAGTGCTAGAGATAGCGGGAGGTACGAGCAGTACTTC. The chain recombines TRBV20-1 with TRBJ2-7; 10 nucleotides agree with TRBD2. V shed 0 bases and J 4 bases; nucleotides not matched to a gene: 0. From germline, CDR1 is DFQATT and CDR2 SNEGSKA (reference sequence). There are 13 residues in the CDR3.

This clonotype was seen ten or more times. The chain is built from TRBV12-3 or TRBV12-4 and TRBJ2-4; possibly TRBD1 for D (5 bases). The CDR3 covers 15 residues. V dropped 6 bases and J dropped 0 bases, with 12 bases sitting between them. CDR3 bases: TGTGCCAGCAGCCAAGGGGCCATAGCCAAAAACATTCAGTACTTC. Translating it yields CASSQGAIAKNIQYF.

This clonotype was counted between two and nine times. The rearrangement uses TRBV18 and TRBJ2-5, with D perhaps matching TRBD1 (5 bases). This CDR3 is built from 13 residues. Deletions cut 5 bases from V and 2 bases from J, with 9 bases between. CDR1 KGHSH and CDR2 LQKENI come from the germline V gene. CDR3: CASSKYRQETQYF. Written as DNA, the CDR3 is TGTGCCAGCTCAAAGTACAGGCAAGAGACCCAGTACTTC.

This clonotype has a handful of counts. J is TRBJ2-7 and V is TRBV5-1; D uncertain. Per the germline V gene, CDR1 is SGHRS and CDR2 is YFSETQ. V was clipped by 4 bases and J by 6 bases, with 20 bases between them. CDR3 length: 15 residues. The CDR3 reads CASSVDRRRSIEQYF. CDR3 sequence (DNA): TGCGCCAGCAGCGTGGACCGAAGGCGTTCTATCGAGCAGTACTTC.

This clonotype was observed a handful of times. CDR3 region: CASSLMGFTDTQYF. In DNA form, the CDR3 reads TGTGCCAGCAGCTTAATGGGTTTCACAGATACGCAGTATTTT. The chain employs TRBV7-2 and TRBJ2-3; D uncertain. V lost 2 bases and J 2 bases, leaving 8 bases between the germline ends. The CDR3 has 14 residues. Germline values: CDR1 SGHTA, CDR2 FQGNSA. Looking up the rest from reference TRBV7-2 and TRBJ2-3 gives the full variable domain: GAGVSQSPSNKVTEKGKDVELRCDPISGHTALYWYRQSLGQGLEFLIYFQGNSAPDKSGLPSDRFSAERTGGSVSTLTIQRTQQEDSAVYLCASSLMGFTDTQYFGPGTRLTVL.

This sequence joins TRBV24-1 and TRBJ2-5, with 12 bases that match TRBD1. The V and J ends lost 2 bases and 5 bases, in that order; junction bases with no gene match: 8. CDR3 length: 17 residues. Germline-derived CDR1 and CDR2 are KGHDR and SFDVKD. CDR3 in DNA: TGTGCCACCAGTGATTCCGCCGGGACAGGGGGCTGGGAGACCCAGTACTTC. Encoded protein: CATSDSAGTGGWETQYF.

This clonotype was observed once. This rearrangement joins TRBV11-2 to TRBJ2-7; D is possibly TRBD1 (6 bases). Germline V CDR1 and CDR2: SGHAT, FQNNGV. This CDR3 comprises 15 residues. Trimming took 1 base from V and 3 from J, leaving 13 bases between them. The CDR3 is CASSLGQGNFYEQYF. The CDR3 DNA follows: TGTGCCAGCAGCTTAGGCCAGGGGAATTTCTACGAGCAGTACTTC.

This clonotype was counted a few times. This sequence joins TRBV29-1 and TRBJ2-7; D perhaps matches TRBD1 (5 bases). The CDR3 covers 12 residues. The germline V and J ends were trimmed by 8 bases and 11 bases, with 22 bases remaining between them. In germline, CDR1 is SQVTM, CDR2 ANQGSEA. As DNA, the CDR3 is TGCAGCTGCAAGGGGCCGAGCCTCGCGGAGTACTTC. Translation: CSCKGPSLAEYF.

This clonotype has at least ten counts. The chain has TRBV6-2 or TRBV6-3 and TRBJ2-3, with D possibly TRBD1 on 6 matching bases. The germline V gene encodes CDR1 MNHEY and CDR2 SVGEGT. Deletions cut 8 bases from V and 5 bases from J, with 17 bases between. The length of the CDR3 is 14 residues. In DNA form, the CDR3 reads TGTGCCAGCTTCGACAGGCCTTATGAAGATACGCAGTATTTT. This gives the protein CASFDRPYEDTQYF.

The chain employs TRBV12-3 or TRBV12-4 and TRBJ2-7; 10 bases fit TRBD1. With V trimmed by 1 base and J by 5 bases, 5 bases remained unmatched. The CDR3 runs to 15 residues. The CDR3 DNA reads as TGTGCCAGCAGTTTAGGGGACAGGGGCAACCACGAGCAGTACTTC. It is translated as CASSLGDRGNHEQYF.

The CDR3 loop is CASSLWDNNYGYTF. CDR3 sequence (DNA): TGTGCCAGCAGTTTATGGGACAACAACTATGGCTACACCTTC. The rearrangement uses TRBV28 and TRBJ1-2; D might be TRBD1 (5 bases). This CDR3 has 14 residues. V lost 0 bases to trimming and J lost 2 bases, with 7 bases between them. Germline values: CDR1 MDHEN, CDR2 SYDVKM.

The J gene is TRBJ2-7, the V gene TRBV14, with a possible D match to TRBD1 (5 bases). CDR1 is SGHDN and CDR2 is FVKESK in the germline V gene. There are 15 residues in the CDR3. V lost 3 bases to trimming and J lost 0 bases, with 12 bases between them. The CDR3 region has the DNA TGTGCCAGCAGCCAGACACAGGTAACCTCCTACGAGCAGTACTTC. It translates to CASSQTQVTSYEQYF.